One sample yielded the 30 T cell receptor beta chains listed below, sequenced in a study of blood T cell repertoires in COVID-19. Assay used: immunoSEQ multiplex PCR; TCRdb lists only in-frame clones, some missing. Among around 77,000 clones listed, about four fifths were seen once. Sample: peripheral blood. Every receptor here comes from a human donor in a cohort sampled during active COVID-19.

Concerning this clone: Other DNA sequences from this sample encode an identical CDR3 as well. The rearrangement uses TRBV18 and TRBJ2-7; 7 nucleotides align to TRBD1. There are 12 residues in the CDR3. Losses at the gene ends were 4 bases for V and 5 bases for J; bases not matched to a gene: 2. Germline lookup yields CDR1 KGHSH and CDR2 LQKENI. CDR3 coding DNA: TGTGCCAGCTCACGGGACAGAAACGAGCAGTACTTC. Amino acids: CASSRDRNEQYF.

The chain uses TRBV29-1 and TRBJ1-5; no clear D. Germline assignment: CDR1 SQVTM and CDR2 ANQGSEA. Trimming stripped 4 bases from V and 4 bases from J, with 8 bases between. This CDR3 spans 12 amino acids. The CDR3 spells CSVGLRNQPQHF. CDR3 DNA sequence: TGCAGCGTTGGGCTCCGAAATCAGCCCCAGCATTTT.

The sample holds one count of this clone. This chain uses TRBV4-2 with TRBJ1-4; 12 bases align to TRBD1. The CDR3 sequence is 17 residues long. Germline CDR1 and CDR2: LGHNA and YNFKEQ. V was pared by 4 bases and J by 4 bases, with 7 bases of the junction left unmatched. CDR3 in DNA: TGTGCCAGCAGCCTACGGGGACAGGGGGCCGGTAATGAAAAACTGTTTTTT. Residues: CASSLRGQGAGNEKLFF.

The gene calls are TRBV10-3 and TRBJ1-3, with 7 bases aligning to TRBD1. The germline V gene encodes CDR1 ENHRY and CDR2 SYGVKD. This CDR3 is built from 12 residues. The junction had 4 bases not matched to a gene; V was cut back by 10 bases and J by 4 bases. CDR3 residues: CATQGQGNTIYF. The CDR3 DNA reads TGTGCCACACAGGGGCAAGGAAACACCATATATTTT.

This clone was counted between two and nine times. The gene calls are TRBV11-2 and TRBJ1-2; no definite D call. The germline V gene has CDR1 SGHAT and CDR2 FQNNGV. With 5 bases removed from V and 2 bases from J, the gap between germline ends came to 15 bases. This CDR3 contains 15 residues. This CDR3 reads CASSDGEVLNYGYTF. The CDR3, as DNA: TGTGCCAGCAGCGACGGGGAAGTGCTGAACTATGGCTACACCTTC.

This clone came up a few times. J is TRBJ1-4 and V is TRBV5-8; TRBD1 might be the D (5 bases). Trimming took off 4 bases at V and 6 bases at J, with 16 bases between the two ends. This CDR3 has 15 residues. Germline-derived CDR1 and CDR2 are SGHTS and YDEGEE. CDR3 in DNA: TGTGCCAGCAGCCGAGCAATTACAGGAGATGAAAAACTGTTTTTT. Its translation: CASSRAITGDEKLFF. The whole variable domain, remainder taken from reference TRBV5-8 and TRBJ1-4, is EAGVTQSPTHLIKTRGQQATLRCSPISGHTSVYWYQQALGLGLQFLLWYDEGEERNRGNFPPRFSGRQFPNYSSELNVNALELEDSALYLCASSRAITGDEKLFFGSGTQLSVL.

The V gene is TRBV9, the J gene TRBJ2-1, with 7 nucleotides matching TRBD2. Trimming cost V 1 base and J 3 bases; bases outside gene matches: 13. The CDR3 is made up of 18 amino acids. Germline-derived CDR1 and CDR2 are SGDLS and YYNGEE. For the CDR3, the DNA is TGTGCCAGCAGCGTAACCTTCCACTCCCCTAGCGGCTACAATGAGCAGTTCTTC. This translates into CASSVTFHSPSGYNEQFF.

The chain carries TRBV3-1 (or the pseudogene TRBV3-2) and TRBJ2-2; TRBD1 matches 10 bases. Trimming took 3 bases from V and 6 from J; bases not matched to a gene: 4. Per the germline V gene, CDR1 is LGHDT and CDR2 is YNNKEL (reference sequence). This CDR3 spans 15 amino acids. The CDR3 reads CASSHTGTGAGELFF. CDR3 DNA: TGTGCCAGCAGCCATACCGGGACAGGGGCCGGGGAGCTGTTTTTT.

The V gene is TRBV4-3, the J gene TRBJ2-7; D perhaps matches TRBD2 (5 bases). This CDR3 contains 16 residues. The V gene's germline CDR1 is LGHNA and CDR2 YSLEER. V lost 2 bases, J lost 3 bases, and 17 bases lay in between. CDR3 loop: CASSQTVRDLGYEQYF. The DNA for the CDR3 is TGCGCCAGCAGCCAAACGGTACGGGATCTGGGCTACGAGCAGTACTTC.

The chain joins TRBV11-2 to TRBJ2-7; TRBD1 matches at 8 bases. There are 14 residues in the CDR3. V lost 5 bases to trimming and J lost 6 bases; unmatched junction nucleotides: 9. Germline CDR1 SGHAT, CDR2 FQNNGV. Here the CDR3 DNA reads TGTGCCAGCAGCCTGCGCCCAGGGGGCCTCGAGCAGTACTTC. It specifies CASSLRPGGLEQYF.

The chain combines TRBV10-3 with TRBJ2-7, with 9 bases lining up with TRBD1. V was clipped by 10 bases and J by 2 bases; unmatched bases: 3. The CDR3 runs to 12 residues. The germline V gene encodes CDR1 ENHRY and CDR2 SYGVKD. DNA for the CDR3: TGTGCCACCCGACAGGGGGCCTACGAGCAGTACTTC. Protein product: CATRQGAYEQYF.

This chain connects TRBV7-2 to TRBJ2-1, with TRBD1 matching over 9 bases. V shed 4 bases, J shed 1 base, and the junction held 2 bases outside the gene matches. CDR3 size: 15 residues. Germline CDR1 reads SGHTA; CDR2 reads FQGNSA. As DNA, the CDR3 is TGTGCCAGCAGCTACGACAGGGGGTCCTACAATGAGCAGTTCTTC. It codes for CASSYDRGSYNEQFF. The entire variable domain, with the rest obtained from reference TRBV7-2 and TRBJ2-1, is as follows: GAGVSQSPSNKVTEKGKDVELRCDPISGHTALYWYRQSLGQGLEFLIYFQGNSAPDKSGLPSDRFSAERTGGSVSTLTIQRTQQEDSAVYLCASSYDRGSYNEQFFGPGTRLTVL.

The chain combines TRBV12-3 or TRBV12-4 with TRBJ1-2; no clear D gene. Trimming cost V 7 bases and J 0 bases, with 9 bases left between them. This CDR3 contains 13 residues. CDR3 nucleotides: TGTGCCAGCAAAAGAGCGACTAACTATGGCTACACCTTC. Protein sequence: CASKRATNYGYTF.

The chain recombines TRBV19 with TRBJ2-1; TRBD1 matches at 9 bases. Trimming removed 7 bases from V and 3 bases from J; junction bases left unmatched: 4. CDR1 is LNHDA and CDR2 is SQIVND in the germline V gene (reference sequence). The CDR3 spans 14 residues. The CDR3: CASKRQGGYNEQFF. The CDR3 coding sequence is TGTGCCAGTAAGAGACAGGGGGGCTACAATGAGCAGTTCTTC.

The chain is built from TRBV28 and TRBJ1-6, with D possibly matching TRBD1 (5 bases). The CDR3 loop spans 18 amino acids. CDR1 and CDR2 from the germline V gene are MDHEN and SYDVKM. Trimming stripped 7 bases from V and 2 bases from J, with 21 bases between. The CDR3 DNA sequence: TGTGCCAGCACGTACAACCAGGGAGGCGGGACCTATAATTCACCCCTCCACTTT. Translating it yields CASTYNQGGGTYNSPLHF.

V is TRBV20-1 and J is TRBJ1-2, with D perhaps matching TRBD1 (6 bases). The CDR3 is 14 amino acids. The germline CDR1 and CDR2 sequences are DFQATT and SNEGSKA (reference sequence). The V end was cut by 3 bases, the J end by 8 bases, with 19 bases between. CDR3 in DNA: TGCAGTGCTAGTGAGGGGGGACGGGGTGGAGGCTACACCTTC. Translating it yields CSASEGGRGGGYTF.

The chain couples TRBV5-6 to TRBJ1-2; perhaps TRBD1 as D (6 bases). The V end was cut by 4 bases, the J end by 2 bases, with 12 bases between. CDR1 and CDR2 from the germline V gene are SGHDT and YYEEEE. The CDR3 is 14 amino acids. CDR3 sequence: CASSGIGGNYGYTF. The CDR3 nucleotides read TGTGCCAGCAGCGGGATAGGGGGAAACTATGGCTACACCTTC.

The rearrangement links TRBV6-5 to TRBJ2-2; TRBD2 matches at 8 bases. The length of the CDR3 is 15 residues. The trim removed 7 bases at V and 2 bases at J, leaving 6 bases unmatched. CDR1 is MNHEY, CDR2 SVGAGI, per germline. This CDR3 is CASIMAGGNTGELFF. In nucleotides, the CDR3 is TGTGCCAGCATCATGGCGGGGGGAAACACCGGGGAGCTGTTTTTT.

V usage is TRBV7-9 and J usage is TRBJ2-7, with TRBD1 matching 9 bases. Losses at the gene ends were 10 bases for V and 1 base for J; bases not matched to a gene: 2. CDR1 SEHNR and CDR2 FQNEAQ come from the germline V gene (reference sequence). The CDR3 length is 12 residues. The CDR3 DNA sequence: TGTGCCACACAGGGGGCTTCCTACGAGCAGTACTTC. Its translation is CATQGASYEQYF.

The CDR3 DNA is TGTGCCAGCTCTGGGCTGGTGGAGACCCAGTACTTC. The encoded protein is CASSGLVETQYF. J is TRBJ2-5 and V is TRBV12-3 or TRBV12-4; D ambiguous. The CDR3 is made up of 12 amino acids. Trimming pared 8 bases from V and 5 bases from J, leaving 12 bases between.

The chain is built from TRBV7-3 and TRBJ2-7; 8 positions match TRBD2. With 5 bases clipped from V and 2 bases from J, the junction kept 11 bases outside the gene matches. CDR1 is SGHTA, CDR2 FQGTGA, per germline. The CDR3 is 16 residues long. The CDR3 sequence is CASSKLAGLGTYEQYF. The CDR3 DNA reads as TGTGCCAGCAGCAAGCTTGCGGGACTAGGGACCTACGAGCAGTACTTC.

J is TRBJ1-2 and V is TRBV19; D not resolved. The CDR3 totals 15 residues. Trimming left V 9 bases short and J 2 bases short, with 19 bases between. Looked up from germline, CDR1 is LNHDA and CDR2 is SQIVND (reference sequence). Here the CDR3 reads CASQLRSGLNYGYTF. CDR3 DNA sequence: TGTGCCAGCCAATTGAGATCGGGTTTAAACTATGGCTACACCTTC.

This clone was observed a handful of times. The chain recombines TRBV7-2 with TRBJ2-3; D possibly corresponds to TRBD1 (5 bases). This CDR3 is built from 14 residues. Trimming cost V 5 bases and J 9 bases, with 18 bases left between them. CDR1 is SGHTA, CDR2 FQGNSA, per germline. This CDR3 is CASSPNTGIDTQYF. The CDR3 bases are TGTGCCAGCAGCCCAAACACAGGTATCGACACGCAGTATTTT.

The chain employs TRBV7-2 and TRBJ2-5, with D possibly matching TRBD2 (6 bases). Germline-derived CDR1 and CDR2 are SGHTA and FQGNSA. The CDR3 runs to 15 residues. Trimming stripped 0 bases from V and 7 bases from J, with 15 bases between. The chain's CDR3 is CASSLARGPQGTQYF. Here the CDR3 DNA reads TGTGCCAGCAGCTTAGCGCGGGGCCCCCAGGGGACCCAGTACTTC.

The V call is TRBV5-4, the J call TRBJ2-7; 11 positions match TRBD2. The germline CDR1 and CDR2 sequences are SGHNT and YYREEE (reference sequence). CDR3 length: 15 amino acids. Losses at the gene ends were 0 bases for V and 3 bases for J; bases not matched to a gene: 2. In DNA, the CDR3 is TGTGCCAGCAGCTTGGCGACTAGCGGGGACTACGAGCAGTACTTC. It translates to CASSLATSGDYEQYF. Full variable domain (missing parts from reference TRBV5-4 and TRBJ2-7): ETGVTQSPTHLIKTRGQQVTLRCSSQSGHNTVSWYQQALGQGPQFIFQYYREEENGRGNFPPRFSGLQFPNYSSELNVNALELDDSALYLCASSLATSGDYEQYFGPGTRLTVT.

This chain joins TRBV5-4 and TRBJ2-7, with 10 bases matching TRBD1. The J segment lost 4 bases and the V segment lost 3 bases, leaving 4 bases of the junction unmatched. Germline V CDR1 and CDR2: SGHNT, YYREEE (reference sequence). This CDR3 region has 14 residues. CDR3 sequence: CASSSPGQGYEQYF. CDR3 in DNA: TGTGCCAGCAGCTCGCCGGGACAGGGGTACGAGCAGTACTTC.

V is TRBV7-8 and J is TRBJ1-6; 9 nucleotides line up with TRBD1. The CDR3 length is 17 residues. Looked up from germline, CDR1 is SGHVS and CDR2 is FQNEAQ. Germline trimming cut 2 bases from V and 4 bases from J; bases unmatched to any gene: 6. DNA for the CDR3: TGTGCCAGCAGCTTATTCAGACAGGGGGGATATAATTCACCCCTCCACTTT. The encoded protein is CASSLFRQGGYNSPLHF.

The chain links TRBV18 to TRBJ1-2; D is undetermined. This CDR3 contains 16 residues. Germline V CDR1 and CDR2: KGHSH, LQKENI. V lost 2 bases and J lost 3, with 16 bases in between. The CDR3 region has the DNA TGTGCCAGCTCACCAAAGTGGGCGGGTGCCGACTATGGCTACACCTTC. This encodes CASSPKWAGADYGYTF.

The chain's CDR3 is CASHRDNEKDQPQHF. CDR3 in DNA: TGTGCCAGTCACCGGGACAACGAAAAGGATCAGCCCCAGCATTTT. The V gene is TRBV19, the J gene TRBJ1-5; possibly TRBD1 for D (6 bases). The CDR3 extends over 15 amino acids. Trimming pared 8 bases from V and 5 bases from J, leaving 19 bases between. Germline CDR1 and CDR2: LNHDA and SQIVND (reference sequence).

The rearrangement links TRBV19 to TRBJ2-2; 7 positions match TRBD1. This CDR3 spans 15 amino acids. From germline, CDR1 is LNHDA and CDR2 SQIVND (reference sequence). Trimming removed 5 bases from V and 9 bases from J; junction bases left unmatched: 12. This CDR3 is CASSPTLQGYRELFF. CDR3 DNA: TGTGCCAGTAGTCCCACCCTACAGGGGTACAGGGAGCTGTTTTTT. The full variable domain, rest sourced from reference TRBV19 and TRBJ2-2, is DGGITQSPKYLFRKEGQNVTLSCEQNLNHDAMYWYRQDPGQGLRLIYYSQIVNDFQKGDIAEGYSVSREKKESFPLTVTSAQKNPTAFYLCASSPTLQGYRELFFGEGSRLTVL.